The 32 T cell receptor beta chains given below trace back to one sample, sequenced in a study of blood T cell repertoires in COVID-19. The method was immunoSEQ multiplex PCR; TCRdb's version includes in-frame clones alone and lacks a portion of them. The sample yields fewer than 75,000 clones, around three quarters seen once. The sequenced sample was peripheral blood. The receptors were sampled from a man aged 55 to 69 with acute or convalescent COVID-19.

V gene TRBV2 combines with J gene TRBJ2-1, with TRBD2 matching 15 bases. The length of the CDR3 is 15 residues. Trimming at V came to 8 bases and at J to 9 bases, leaving 8 bases not matched to a gene. The germline gives CDR1 SNHLY, CDR2 FYNNEI. The CDR3 sequence: CASGGLAGGQSEQFF. CDR3 bases: TGTGCCAGCGGTGGACTAGCGGGGGGGCAGAGTGAGCAGTTCTTC.

The chain is built from TRBV28 and TRBJ1-2; the match to TRBD1 covers 11 bases. The CDR3 runs 14 residues. Germline V gene lookup returns CDR1 MDHEN and CDR2 SYDVKM. V dropped 8 bases and J dropped 4; count of bases not matched to a gene: 6. The DNA of the CDR3 is TGTGCCAGCCTCGGACAGGGGGCTAGCTATGGCTACACCTTC. As protein: CASLGQGASYGYTF.

This chain uses TRBV15 with TRBJ1-4, with 7 positions matching TRBD1. The CDR3 contains 14 residues. Looked up from germline, CDR1 is LNHNV and CDR2 is YYDKDF (reference sequence). Trimming at V came to 0 bases and at J to 6 bases, leaving 1 base not matched to a gene. CDR3 amino acids: CATSRDGQDEKLFF. CDR3 nucleotides: TGTGCCACCAGCAGAGACGGACAGGATGAAAAACTGTTTTTT.

The chain couples TRBV5-1 to TRBJ1-2; D may be TRBD1 (6 bases). Germline V gives CDR1 SGHRS, CDR2 YFSETQ. The length of the CDR3 is 14 residues. V lost 0 bases and J lost 3, with 9 bases in between. The CDR3 region has the DNA TGCGCCAGCAGCTTGGACAGGGATTACTATGGCTACACCTTC. Protein product: CASSLDRDYYGYTF. Using reference TRBV5-1 and TRBJ1-2 for the parts outside the CDR3, the full variable domain is KAGVTQTPRYLIKTRGQQVTLSCSPISGHRSVSWYQQTPGQGLQFLFEYFSETQRNKGNFPGRFSGRQFSNSRSEMNVSTLELGDSALYLCASSLDRDYYGYTFGSGTRLTVV.

V is TRBV9 and J is TRBJ1-3; no clear D. The V end was cut by 0 bases, the J end by 9 bases, with 7 bases between. The CDR3 is 12 amino acids. Germline loops: CDR1 SGDLS, CDR2 YYNGEE. As DNA, the CDR3 is TGTGCCAGCAGCGTAGGAATCGGCACCATATATTTT. Translating gives CASSVGIGTIYF.

V and J are TRBV6-1 and TRBJ1-1; 8 bases map to TRBD1. Germline lookup yields CDR1 MNHNS and CDR2 SASEGT. The CDR3 spans 16 residues. V was pared by 2 bases and J by 4 bases, with 9 bases of the junction left unmatched. CDR3 sequence (DNA): TGTGCCAGCAGTGAAATGGGACAGGTCTCTTTCACTGAAGCTTTCTTT. Protein product: CASSEMGQVSFTEAFF.

The chain uses TRBV5-1 and TRBJ2-2; possible D gene TRBD1, 5 bases. The V gene's germline CDR1 is SGHRS and CDR2 YFSETQ. The CDR3 sequence is 12 residues long. Trimming cost V 4 bases and J 7 bases, with 8 bases left between them. The CDR3 reads CASSPGYGELFF. Written as DNA, the CDR3 is TGCGCCAGCAGCCCAGGGTACGGGGAGCTGTTTTTT.

This chain joins TRBV21-1 and TRBJ1-2; TRBD1 reflects the table's D call only, with no check against the DNA. TRBV21-1 is listed as a pseudogene. The CDR3 runs 19 residues. CDR3 nucleotide sequence: TGTGCCAGCAGCAAAGGGCCTGGACAGGGATGCTTCTATCTTCATGGCTACACCTTC. Translation gives CASSKGPGQGCFYLHGYTF.

This chain connects TRBV7-3 to TRBJ2-1; tentative D call: TRBD2 (7 bases). V gave up 1 base and J gave up 10 bases, with 14 bases separating them. The CDR3 length is 14 residues. Germline V gives CDR1 SGHTA, CDR2 FQGTGA. The CDR3 nucleotides are TGTGCCAGCAGCTTAAATGGGAGGGGGGCGGAGCAGTTCTTC. Translating it yields CASSLNGRGAEQFF.

V is TRBV24-1 and J is TRBJ1-5; a possible D gene is TRBD1 (6 bases). Trimming took 5 bases from V and 1 from J, leaving 17 bases between them. From germline, CDR1 is KGHDR and CDR2 SFDVKD. The CDR3 covers 17 residues. For the CDR3, the DNA is TGTGCCACCAGTGGTAAGGCGGGGGCGCACAGCAATCAGCCCCAGCATTTT. This gives the protein CATSGKAGAHSNQPQHF.

This chain joins TRBV9 and TRBJ1-2, with D possibly TRBD1 on 6 matching bases. Germline values: CDR1 SGDLS, CDR2 YYNGEE. V was shortened by 3 bases and J by 6 bases, with 21 bases between the two germline ends. The CDR3 is 16 residues long. CDR3 loop: CASSAAFPKGGDGYTF. DNA for the CDR3: TGTGCCAGCAGCGCGGCCTTCCCAAAGGGGGGGGATGGCTACACCTTC.

This clone was observed a few times. This chain links TRBV2 with TRBJ1-3; D is unclear. This CDR3 is built from 14 residues. Germline V gene sequence: CDR1 SNHLY, CDR2 FYNNEI. The V gene lost 4 bases and the J gene lost 0 bases, with 7 bases spanning the gap. As DNA, the CDR3 is TGTGCCAGCAGTGGGGCCTTCTCTGGAAACACCATATATTTT. Translating it yields CASSGAFSGNTIYF.

V is TRBV6-4 and J is TRBJ2-5, with 10 bases matching TRBD2. V lost 4 bases and J lost 3; bases outside the gene matches: 2. Germline V lookup: CDR1 MRHNA, CDR2 SNTAGT. This CDR3 spans 14 amino acids. CDR3 protein: CASSVTSGEETQYF. DNA for the CDR3: TGTGCCAGCAGTGTAACTAGCGGGGAAGAGACCCAGTACTTC.

The genes are TRBV7-6 and TRBJ2-7; 7 positions agree with TRBD2. V was clipped by 5 bases and J by 3 bases; unmatched bases: 4. Germline CDR1 and CDR2: SGHVS and FNYEAQ. CDR3 size: 13 residues. The CDR3 DNA reads as TGTGCCAGCAGCAACCGCGGGGGCTACGAGCAGTACTTC. Translation: CASSNRGGYEQYF.

The chain employs TRBV28 and TRBJ1-2; D might be TRBD1 (6 bases). V was clipped by 5 bases and J by 6 bases, with 19 bases between them. The CDR3 is made up of 15 amino acids. CDR1 is MDHEN and CDR2 is SYDVKM in the germline V gene. The CDR3 coding sequence is TGTGCCAGCAGTACCTCAGGGGCATGGACTGATGGCTACACCTTC. It codes for CASSTSGAWTDGYTF.

The CDR3, as DNA: TGTGCCAGCAGCCTAGCCCTGGGATTTAGGAATGGCTACACCTTC. Residues: CASSLALGFRNGYTF. The chain recombines TRBV27 with TRBJ1-2; D is undetermined. V was pared by 6 bases and J by 6 bases, with 20 bases between. Per the germline V gene, CDR1 is MNHEY and CDR2 is SMNVEV (reference sequence). This CDR3 region has 15 residues.

The rearrangement links TRBV2 to TRBJ1-4; D ambiguous. Germline V gene data show CDR1 as SNHLY and CDR2 as FYNNEI. V was cut by 4 bases and J by 6 bases, with 6 bases left in between. There are 12 residues in the CDR3. CDR3 region: CASSVFYEKLFF. Written as DNA, the CDR3 is TGTGCCAGCAGTGTCTTTTATGAAAAACTGTTTTTT.

The V gene is TRBV9, the J gene TRBJ2-5, with 10 bases identical to TRBD2. The CDR3 consists of 15 residues. Germline values: CDR1 SGDLS, CDR2 YYNGEE. The ends lost 4 bases at V and 4 bases at J; junction bases unmatched: 7. This CDR3 is CASSSSSSGGETQYF. CDR3 bases: TGTGCCAGCAGCTCTTCCTCTAGCGGGGGAGAGACCCAGTACTTC.

The chain carries TRBV30 and TRBJ2-3; TRBD1 aligns across 7 bases. The CDR3 is 13 residues long. Germline trimming cut 0 bases from V and 5 bases from J; bases unmatched to any gene: 2. CDR1 is GTSNPN, CDR2 SVGIG, per germline (reference sequence). CDR3 bases: TGTGCCTGGAGTGTCAACAGGGGAGATACGCAGTATTTT. Its protein is CAWSVNRGDTQYF.

The J gene is TRBJ1-1, the V gene TRBV7-3, with TRBD1 matching over 9 bases. J lost 4 bases, V lost 1 base, and 13 bases had no gene match. In germline, CDR1 is SGHTA, CDR2 FQGTGA. The CDR3 spans 18 residues. This CDR3 reads CASSLSPRDREVGTEAFF. The CDR3 coding sequence is TGTGCCAGCAGCTTAAGTCCCCGGGACAGGGAAGTCGGCACTGAAGCTTTCTTT.

This rearrangement joins TRBV30 to TRBJ1-6; D might be TRBD1 (5 bases). Trimming left V 1 base short and J 6 bases short, with 25 bases between. CDR3 size: 19 residues. Germline-derived CDR1 and CDR2 are GTSNPN and SVGIG (reference sequence). CDR3 DNA sequence: TGTGCCTGGAGTGCCACCCACGTGTTGGGGCCGGGGGTTAATTCACCCCTCCACTTT. Residues: CAWSATHVLGPGVNSPLHF.

The chain recombines TRBV28 with TRBJ1-2, with D possibly TRBD1 on 6 matching bases. CDR1 is MDHEN and CDR2 is SYDVKM in the germline V gene. With 3 bases removed from V and 8 bases from J, the gap between germline ends came to 10 bases. The CDR3 covers 12 residues. DNA of the CDR3: TGTGCCAGCAGTTTTCAGGGGCTCGGCTACACCTTC. This gives the protein CASSFQGLGYTF.

The chain joins TRBV4-1 to TRBJ1-6, with D possibly being TRBD1 (5 bases). CDR1 MGHRA and CDR2 YSYEKL come from the germline V gene. There are 13 residues in the CDR3. Trimming took 4 bases from V and 7 from J, leaving 8 bases between them. The CDR3 loop is CASSRDRNSPLHF. CDR3 coding DNA: TGCGCCAGCAGCCGAGACAGAAATTCACCCCTCCACTTT.

The chain employs TRBV29-1 and TRBJ1-5; a weak D match, TRBD1 (5 bases). CDR1 is SQVTM and CDR2 is ANQGSEA in the germline V gene. The CDR3 has 14 residues. Between the trimmed V and J ends, which lost 7 bases and 2 bases, there was a span of 15 bases. The CDR3 sequence is CSAGGGKGNQPQHF. The CDR3 DNA reads TGCAGCGCCGGGGGGGGAAAGGGCAATCAGCCCCAGCATTTT.

This clone appeared once. The chain carries TRBV5-1 and TRBJ1-2; D is undetermined. The V gene lost 2 bases and the J gene lost 2 bases, with 7 bases spanning the gap. The CDR3 runs 13 residues. Germline V gene data show CDR1 as SGHRS and CDR2 as YFSETQ. The chain's CDR3 is CASSLELNYGYTF. The CDR3 nucleotides read TGCGCCAGCAGCTTAGAGCTAAACTATGGCTACACCTTC.

In its sample, this clone was seen a few times. The rearrangement joins TRBV27 to TRBJ2-2; TRBD2 is a possible D gene (6 bases). CDR3 length: 20 amino acids. The V gene lost 5 bases and the J gene lost 3 bases, with 28 bases spanning the gap. The germline gives CDR1 MNHEY, CDR2 SMNVEV (reference sequence). CDR3 nucleotides: TGTGCCAGCAGTGCACGGGGGAGAAACGGGGTCCCAGAGGACACCGGGGAGCTGTTTTTT. Translating it yields CASSARGRNGVPEDTGELFF.

The chain couples TRBV7-8 to TRBJ2-7; unclear D gene. The CDR3 length is 13 residues. Germline lookup yields CDR1 SGHVS and CDR2 FQNEAQ. Deletions cut 1 base from V and 0 bases from J, with 4 bases between. The DNA for the CDR3 is TGTGCCAGCAGCTTAGGAGTCTCCTACGAGCAGTACTTC. Its translation is CASSLGVSYEQYF.

This clone was counted once. The rearrangement links TRBV5-4 to TRBJ1-5; 8 bases line up with TRBD1. This CDR3 spans 13 amino acids. Unmatched junction bases numbered 6, after V lost 4 bases and J lost 9 bases. From germline, CDR1 is SGHNT and CDR2 YYREEE (reference sequence). CDR3 in amino acids: CASSVDRGRPQHF. The CDR3 region has the DNA TGTGCCAGCAGCGTCGACAGGGGAAGGCCCCAGCATTTT.

This chain links TRBV11-3 with TRBJ1-4; 9 nucleotides line up with TRBD1. The CDR3 totals 19 residues. In germline, CDR1 is SGHNT, CDR2 YENEEA. J was trimmed by 0 bases and V by 4 bases; bases with no gene match: 12. The CDR3 bases are TGTGCCAGCAGCTCGCTAACAGGGGGCTCGGTTGCAACTAATGAAAAACTGTTTTTT. It specifies CASSSLTGGSVATNEKLFF.

This clone was recorded at least ten times. The junction shows a germline mismatch at one end, possibly a read error. This chain links TRBV7-7 with TRBJ2-3; D is perhaps TRBD2 (6 bases). CDR1 SSHAT and CDR2 FNYEAQ come from the germline V gene (reference sequence). The CDR3 consists of 15 residues. In DNA form, the CDR3 reads TGTGCTAGCAGCCCGGGACTTCCTACCCAAGATACGCAGTATTTT. Translated, it gives CASSPGLPTQDTQYF.

The chain has TRBV4-1 and TRBJ1-2; no firm D call. Germline CDR1 reads MGHRA; CDR2 reads YSYEKL. V shed 0 bases and J shed 4 bases, with 12 bases lying between them. The CDR3 covers 15 residues. In DNA, the CDR3 is TGCGCCAGCAGCCAAGAAAGGCCAGGATTCTATGGCTACACCTTC. Protein product: CASSQERPGFYGYTF.

V and J are TRBV7-8 and TRBJ1-1; TRBD1 agrees at 7 bases. J gave up 3 bases and V 5 bases, and 6 bases lay outside the gene matches. The CDR3 has 14 residues. Germline values: CDR1 SGHVS, CDR2 FQNEAQ. The chain's CDR3 is CASSRAGGYTEAFF. The DNA of the CDR3 is TGTGCCAGCAGCCGTGCAGGGGGATACACTGAAGCTTTCTTT.